A selection of T cell receptor beta chains follows, all from one sample in a study of control samples from healthy donors and cancer patients. Profiling relied on immunoSEQ multiplex PCR, and the TCRdb table lists in-frame clones only, not all of them. Here the sample table reports about 190,000 clones. Sample: blood. The receptor source for this set is a woman aged 25 to 45 in good health. Both conserved end residues are part of each CDR3. D genes are given only for firm matches.

d_call j_call v_call cdr3_length cdr3_aa cdr3_nt
TRBD1 TRBJ1-5 TRBV19 12 CATSDRRQPQHF TGTGCCACTTCGGACAGGCGTCAGCCCCAGCATTTT
- TRBJ1-1 TRBV19 15 CASSPLTGGMTEAFF TGTGCCAGTAGTCCGTTGACAGGAGGGATGACTGAAGCTTTCTTT
- TRBJ1-6 TRBV7-8 14 CASSYTFIDSPLHF TGTGCCAGCAGCTACACCTTTATTGATTCACCCCTCCACTTT
- TRBJ2-7 TRBV4-1 14 CASSQVTNEYEQYF TGCGCCAGCAGCCAAGTAACCAATGAATACGAGCAGTACTTC
- TRBJ2-3 TRBV28 16 CASSPPLAGSTDTQYF TGTGCCAGCAGCCCCCCTCTTGCGGGTAGCACAGATACGCAGTATTTT
- TRBJ1-1 TRBV24-1 12 CATKGPGAEAFF TGTGCCACGAAGGGCCCAGGGGCTGAAGCTTTCTTT
- TRBJ2-5 TRBV18 17 CASSPKSWPGIRETQYF TGTGCCAGCTCACCTAAATCGTGGCCAGGGATAAGGGAGACCCAGTACTTC
- TRBJ1-1 TRBV7-8 14 CASSRPGVGTEAFF TGTGCCAGCAGCCGTCCCGGGGTAGGCACTGAAGCTTTCTTT
TRBD1 TRBJ1-2 TRBV2 15 CASRETRQGSYGYTF TGTGCCAGCAGGGAAACCCGACAGGGATCCTATGGCTACACCTTC
- TRBJ1-2 TRBV11-2 17 CASSQEGIGGASNGYTF TGTGCCAGCAGCCAAGAGGGTATCGGCGGGGCAAGCAATGGCTACACCTTC
- TRBJ2-3 TRBV7-9 16 CASSLTGRVSTDTQYF TGTGCCAGCAGCCTTACTGGCAGGGTCAGCACAGATACGCAGTATTTT
- TRBJ1-5 TRBV12-3/TRBV12-4 13 CASSLRGWEPQHF TGTGCCAGCAGTTTGCGCGGGTGGGAGCCCCAGCATTTT
TRBD1 TRBJ1-2 TRBV2 13 CASRAGTGDGYTF TGTGCCAGCAGAGCCGGGACAGGGGATGGCTACACCTTC
- TRBJ1-2 TRBV19 10 CASKGRGYTF TGTGCCAGTAAAGGGCGGGGCTACACCTTC
- TRBJ1-5 TRBV4-1 11 CASARVQPQHF TGCGCCAGCGCCAGGGTGCAGCCCCAGCATTTT
- TRBJ1-1 TRBV9 12 CASSGSVAGAFF TGTGCCAGCAGCGGTTCCGTAGCTGGGGCTTTCTTT
- TRBJ1-3 TRBV18 15 CASSPDHTSRNTIYF TGTGCCAGCTCACCGGATCACACTTCCCGAAACACCATATATTTT
- TRBJ1-6 TRBV19 14 CASTMSSYNSPLHF TGTGCCAGTACTATGAGCTCCTATAATTCACCCCTCCACTTT
TRBD1 TRBJ2-7 TRBV10-3 14 CAISEDRGAYEQYF TGTGCCATCAGTGAAGACAGGGGCGCCTACGAGCAGTACTTC
- TRBJ2-1 TRBV19 14 CASSFQTNNNEQFF TGTGCCAGTAGTTTCCAGACTAACAACAATGAGCAGTTCTTC
TRBD1 TRBJ1-2 TRBV28 13 CASSSDRGYGYTF TGTGCCAGCAGTTCGGACAGGGGCTATGGCTACACCTTC
- TRBJ1-6 TRBV24-1 13 CATSEGPGRSLHF TGTGCCACCAGTGAGGGACCGGGTCGGTCCCTCCACTTT
- TRBJ1-6 TRBV18 15 CASSPGVSYNSPLYF TGTGCCAGCTCTCCAGGGGTATCCTATAATTCACCCCTCTACTTT
TRBD1 TRBJ2-3 TRBV13 18 CASSLGGGGVGAADTQYF TGTGCCAGCAGCTTAGGAGGGGGCGGTGTGGGGGCGGCAGATACGCAGTATTTT
TRBD1 TRBJ1-6 TRBV5-1 15 CASRSRGTGDSPLHF TGCGCCAGCAGGTCCAGGGGGACAGGGGATTCACCCCTCCACTTT
- TRBJ2-5 TRBV18 11 CASSGGETQYF TGTGCCAGCTCCGGAGGAGAGACCCAGTACTTC
- TRBJ2-1 TRBV5-4 15 CASSLGSRTLREQFF TGTGCCAGCAGCTTGGGATCTAGGACTCTACGAGAGCAGTTCTTC
- TRBJ1-4 TRBV30 14 CAWTQGSTNEKLFF TGTGCCTGGACCCAGGGTTCAACTAATGAAAAACTGTTTTTT
- TRBJ2-2 TRBV5-1 14 CASSFGENTGELFF TGCGCCAGCAGCTTTGGGGAAAACACCGGGGAGCTGTTTTTT
TRBD1 TRBJ1-2 TRBV18 14 CASSPLVTGDGYTF TGTGCCAGCTCACCACTTGTCACAGGGGATGGCTACACCTTC
TRBD1 TRBJ1-1 TRBV6-5 16 CASSSAEGTGLFVAFF TGTGCCAGCAGTTCCGCCGAAGGGACAGGGTTGTTTGTCGCTTTCTTT
- TRBJ1-2 TRBV2 15 CASSVLGANNYGYTF TGTGCCAGCAGTGTGTTGGGGGCCAATAACTATGGCTACACCTTC
- TRBJ1-1 TRBV9 12 CASSVMNTEAFF TGTGCCAGCAGCGTAATGAACACTGAAGCTTTCTTT
- TRBJ1-2 TRBV19 15 CASSIVNSGVGGYTF TGTGCCAGTAGTATCGTGAACAGTGGAGTAGGTGGCTACACCTTC
TRBD2 TRBJ2-5 TRBV7-9 16 CASSSPPGLAGETQYF TGTGCCAGCAGCTCACCCCCGGGACTAGCGGGAGAGACCCAGTACTTC
- TRBJ1-3 TRBV9 16 CASSVDRPLSGNTIYF TGTGCCAGCAGCGTAGACAGGCCCCTCTCTGGAAACACCATATATTTT
- TRBJ1-3 TRBV6-2/TRBV6-3 18 CASSPRGVGRKAGNTIYF TGTGCCAGCAGTCCCCGCGGGGTTGGGAGGAAGGCTGGAAACACCATATATTTT
- TRBJ1-1 TRBV6-5 13 CASSFEINTEAFF TGTGCCAGCAGTTTCGAGATAAACACTGAAGCTTTCTTT
- TRBJ1-1 TRBV20-1 12 CSASWQSSEAFF TGCAGTGCTAGTTGGCAGAGCAGTGAAGCTTTCTTT
- TRBJ2-6 TRBV4-1 16 CASSQGGFSGANVLTF TGCGCCAGCAGCCAAGGGGGTTTTTCTGGGGCCAACGTCCTGACTTTC
- TRBJ2-1 TRBV3-1/TRBV3-2 15 CASSQSLVSHNEQFF TGTGCCAGCAGCCAATCCTTGGTGTCCCACAATGAGCAGTTCTTC
- TRBJ1-2 TRBV7-9 16 CASSFGVGPTNYGYTF TGTGCCAGCAGCTTTGGGGTGGGGCCGACTAACTATGGCTACACCTTC
- TRBJ1-1 TRBV29-1 14 CSVAGLRENTEAFF TGCAGCGTCGCTGGTCTGAGGGAGAACACTGAAGCTTTCTTT
TRBD1 TRBJ1-1 TRBV18 15 CASSPIQGAGAEAFF TGTGCCAGCTCACCAATACAGGGGGCAGGGGCTGAAGCTTTCTTT
TRBD2 TRBJ2-1 TRBV27 15 CASSYQAGAYNEQFF TGTGCCAGCAGTTACCAAGCGGGGGCCTACAATGAGCAGTTCTTC
- TRBJ1-1 TRBV7-9 13 CASSLAEGFEAFF TGTGCCAGCAGCTTAGCCGAGGGGTTTGAAGCTTTCTTT
- TRBJ2-7 TRBV6-2/TRBV6-3 15 CASSSGWIPPYEQYF TGTGCCAGCAGTTCCGGCTGGATCCCGCCCTACGAGCAGTACTTC
- TRBJ2-2 TRBV19 10 CASRGGELFF TGTGCCAGTAGGGGCGGGGAGCTGTTTTTT
- TRBJ1-1 TRBV29-1 11 CSVQGNTEAFF TGCAGCGTACAGGGGAACACTGAAGCTTTCTTT
- TRBJ1-4 TRBV5-4 17 CASSFSPGRATNEKLFF TGTGCCAGCAGCTTCTCTCCGGGCCGCGCAACTAATGAAAAACTGTTTTTT
TRBD1 TRBJ1-6 TRBV27 16 CASSPKTGRYNSPLHF TGTGCCAGCAGTCCTAAGACAGGGAGATATAATTCACCCCTCCACTTT
- TRBJ1-5 TRBV14 13 CASSQGGIQPQHF TGTGCCAGCAGCCAAGGGGGGATTCAGCCCCAGCATTTT
TRBD1 TRBJ2-5 TRBV7-2 14 CASSPDRVIETQYF TGTGCCAGCAGCCCGGACAGGGTTATAGAGACCCAGTACTTC
- TRBJ1-5 TRBV6-6 15 CASSKGGNSNQPQHF TGTGCCAGCAGCAAGGGGGGGAATAGCAATCAGCCCCAGCATTTT
TRBD1 TRBJ1-4 TRBV7-2 18 CASSSPTGGLATNEKLFF TGTGCCAGCAGCTCCCCGACAGGGGGACTTGCAACTAATGAAAAACTGTTTTTT